A selection of T cell receptor beta chains follows, all from one sample in a study of blood T cell repertoires in COVID-19. Some clones are missing from TCRdb's copy, which holds only in-frame ones; the method was immunoSEQ multiplex PCR. Among just over 300,000 clones listed, 85% to 90% were seen once. The sequencing input was PBMCs or T cells enriched from blood (not recorded which). Every receptor here comes from a man younger than 40 who had recovered from COVID-19. The CDR3 runs from the conserved cysteine through the conserved F or W. The order of the fields is J gene, D gene, clone size, V gene, CDR3 DNA, CDR3 protein. D genes are given only for firm matches. Clone size appears in some rows only: once, few, many, or a class for an expanded clone.

J gene: TRBJ1-5
D gene: -
clone size: -
V gene: TRBV6-1
CDR3 DNA: TGTGCCAGCAGTGAACTAGTGACAGCCAATCAGCCCCAGCATTTT
CDR3 protein: CASSELVTANQPQHF

J gene: TRBJ2-1
D gene: -
clone size: few
V gene: TRBV29-1
CDR3 DNA: TGCAGCGTTGAAGGTGGCACTAGCAATGAGCAGTTCTTC
CDR3 protein: CSVEGGTSNEQFF

J gene: TRBJ2-3
D gene: -
clone size: -
V gene: TRBV6-5
CDR3 DNA: TGTGCCAGCATTAACGACGGGATAGGGGATACGCAGTATTTT
CDR3 protein: CASINDGIGDTQYF

J gene: TRBJ1-1
D gene: TRBD1
clone size: -
V gene: TRBV2
CDR3 DNA: TGTGCCAGCAAGCGGGACAGGGAGGGCGAAGCTTTCTTT
CDR3 protein: CASKRDREGEAFF

J gene: TRBJ2-1
D gene: TRBD1
clone size: -
V gene: TRBV4-1
CDR3 DNA: TGCGCCAGCAGCCAAGATCCCCGACAGGGGAGGAACAATGAGCAGTTCTTC
CDR3 protein: CASSQDPRQGRNNEQFF

J gene: TRBJ2-5
D gene: -
clone size: -
V gene: TRBV5-6
CDR3 DNA: TGTGCCAGCAGCTGGTGGCTGGACTGGGAGACCCAGTACTTC
CDR3 protein: CASSWWLDWETQYF

J gene: TRBJ1-5
D gene: TRBD1
clone size: many
V gene: TRBV2
CDR3 DNA: TGTGCCAGCAGCCCCGGACAGGGTTTGGGGTCCCAGCATTTT
CDR3 protein: CASSPGQGLGSQHF

J gene: TRBJ2-3
D gene: -
clone size: -
V gene: TRBV4-1
CDR3 DNA: TGCGCCAGCAGCCAACGGAGTGCAGATACGCAGTATTTT
CDR3 protein: CASSQRSADTQYF

J gene: TRBJ1-6
D gene: -
clone size: -
V gene: TRBV25-1
CDR3 DNA: TGTGCCAGCAGTGCCCACGGGACACGCTGGGATTCACCCCTCCACTTT
CDR3 protein: CASSAHGTRWDSPLHF

J gene: TRBJ1-6
D gene: -
clone size: -
V gene: TRBV5-6
CDR3 DNA: TGTGCCAGCAGTCCCCTGGGGGGGGACCTACTCCACTTT
CDR3 protein: CASSPLGGDLLHF

J gene: TRBJ2-3
D gene: TRBD2
clone size: -
V gene: TRBV19
CDR3 DNA: TGTGCCAGTAGTCCGCTGACTAGCGGGGTAACAGATACGCAGTATTTT
CDR3 protein: CASSPLTSGVTDTQYF

J gene: TRBJ1-3
D gene: TRBD1
clone size: once
V gene: TRBV6-5
CDR3 DNA: TGTGCCAGCAGGGCAGGGACAGATGGAAACACCATATATTTT
CDR3 protein: CASRAGTDGNTIYF

J gene: TRBJ2-5
D gene: -
clone size: -
V gene: TRBV5-4
CDR3 DNA: TGTGCCAGCAGCTCGTCGACAGCCCAAGAGACCCAGTACTTC
CDR3 protein: CASSSSTAQETQYF

J gene: TRBJ1-3
D gene: -
clone size: once
V gene: TRBV28
CDR3 DNA: TGTGCCAGCAGACGGGGGGACCCAACGGAGAACACCATATATTTT
CDR3 protein: CASRRGDPTENTIYF

J gene: TRBJ2-3
D gene: TRBD2
clone size: few
V gene: TRBV19
CDR3 DNA: TGTGCCAGTAGGCTAGCGGGATCAGATACGCAGTATTTT
CDR3 protein: CASRLAGSDTQYF

J gene: TRBJ2-7
D gene: -
clone size: once
V gene: TRBV5-1
CDR3 DNA: TGCGCCAGCAGCTTGGGGCTAGACCTTTTGCAGTACTTC
CDR3 protein: CASSLGLDLLQYF

J gene: TRBJ2-1
D gene: TRBD1
clone size: -
V gene: TRBV5-1
CDR3 DNA: TGCGCCAGCAGCTTGGGGGGGACAGGGGACGCCCTTAATGAGCAGTTCTTC
CDR3 protein: CASSLGGTGDALNEQFF

J gene: TRBJ2-1
D gene: -
clone size: -
V gene: TRBV19
CDR3 DNA: TGTGCCAGTATTTTAACGGGGGGCCACAATGAGCAGTTCTTC
CDR3 protein: CASILTGGHNEQFF

J gene: TRBJ2-1
D gene: TRBD2
clone size: -
V gene: TRBV24-1
CDR3 DNA: TGTGCCACCAGTGATCCTACTAGCGGGAGGGCTGACAATGAGCAGTTCTTC
CDR3 protein: CATSDPTSGRADNEQFF

J gene: TRBJ1-3
D gene: -
clone size: -
V gene: TRBV5-5
CDR3 DNA: TGTGCCAGCAGCTTGCCAGGTGTTCCCGGCGACACCATATATTTT
CDR3 protein: CASSLPGVPGDTIYF

J gene: TRBJ1-2
D gene: TRBD1
clone size: -
V gene: TRBV30
CDR3 DNA: TGTGCCTGGAGTATTGGACAGGGTCTCTATGGCTACACCTTC
CDR3 protein: CAWSIGQGLYGYTF

J gene: TRBJ2-7
D gene: -
clone size: -
V gene: TRBV12-3/TRBV12-4
CDR3 DNA: TGTGCCAGCAGTTCCCCCAGGGGCAACGAGCAGTACTTC
CDR3 protein: CASSSPRGNEQYF

J gene: TRBJ2-5
D gene: -
clone size: -
V gene: TRBV24-1
CDR3 DNA: TGTGCCACCAGTGATGCCCCCGGGGTGAGAGTCCAAGAGACCCAGTACTTC
CDR3 protein: CATSDAPGVRVQETQYF

J gene: TRBJ1-1
D gene: -
clone size: once
V gene: TRBV4-1
CDR3 DNA: TGCGCCAGCAGCTCCACCTTTACTCCAACGCGGACTGAAGCTTTCTTT
CDR3 protein: CASSSTFTPTRTEAFF

J gene: TRBJ2-7
D gene: -
clone size: -
V gene: TRBV5-1
CDR3 DNA: TGCGCCAGCAGCTTGGCACCAGGGAACCCCCACGAGCAGTACTTC
CDR3 protein: CASSLAPGNPHEQYF

J gene: TRBJ2-3
D gene: TRBD2
clone size: -
V gene: TRBV5-5
CDR3 DNA: TGTGCCAGCAGCTTGACACCAACTAGCGGGGGCCGGAGCACAGATACGCAGTATTTT
CDR3 protein: CASSLTPTSGGRSTDTQYF

J gene: TRBJ2-5
D gene: -
clone size: once
V gene: TRBV24-1
CDR3 DNA: TGTGCCACCAGTGATTCCAGGGGGGCAGGGACCCAGTACTTC
CDR3 protein: CATSDSRGAGTQYF

J gene: TRBJ2-3
D gene: TRBD2
clone size: -
V gene: TRBV24-1
CDR3 DNA: TGTGCCACCAGTGATGGAGCGGGGCGAAACACAGATACGCAGTATTTT
CDR3 protein: CATSDGAGRNTDTQYF